Listed below are T cell receptor beta chains from one sample, sequenced in a study of shared clonotypes between healthy human individuals. Repertoires were generated with immunoSEQ multiplex PCR, while TCRdb's copy carries only in-frame clones and drops some. The sample records roughly 500,000 clones, approximately 95% being singletons. Sequencing was performed on naive CD4+ T cells sorted from blood. All receptors come from a woman aged 30 to 39 in good health. Each CDR3 is given with its conserved first and last residue. The D gene is left open where the match is weak. Rows give clone size only sometimes, using once, few, many, or a class for an expanded clone.

clone size	V gene	J gene	D gene	CDR3 protein	CDR3 DNA
.	TRBV4-1	TRBJ2-1	.	CASSTPARANEQFF	TGCGCCAGCAGCACCCCGGCGCGAGCAAATGAGCAGTTCTTC
.	TRBV7-9	TRBJ1-1	.	CASSLDGFPKAFF	TGTGCCAGCAGCTTAGACGGTTTTCCGAAGGCTTTCTTT
.	TRBV19	TRBJ2-6	TRBD1	CASSIRTGAEGANVLTF	TGTGCCAGTAGTATTAGGACAGGGGCGGAGGGGGCCAACGTCCTGACTTTC
.	TRBV7-2	TRBJ2-7	.	CASKPGNVYEQYF	TGTGCCAGTAAACCGGGAAATGTCTACGAGCAGTACTTC
.	TRBV5-8	TRBJ2-3	.	CASSFSPGSTDTQYF	TGTGCCAGCAGCTTCTCCCCTGGGTCCACAGATACGCAGTATTTT
.	TRBV9	TRBJ2-2	.	CASSVGWRNLNTGELFF	TGTGCCAGCAGCGTAGGTTGGAGAAACCTTAACACCGGGGAGCTGTTTTTT
.	TRBV27	TRBJ1-2	.	CASSRPGVSVYGYTF	TGTGCCAGCAGTCGACCAGGGGTCTCTGTCTATGGCTACACCTTC
.	TRBV7-9	TRBJ2-7	TRBD2	CASSSTEASGRIYEQYF	TGTGCCAGCAGCTCAACTGAGGCTAGCGGGAGGATCTACGAGCAGTACTTC
once	TRBV2	TRBJ1-4	.	CASSPRETNEKLFF	TGTGCCAGCAGTCCCCGGGAAACTAATGAAAAACTGTTTTTT
.	TRBV5-1	TRBJ1-1	.	CASSLFFQGNMNTEAFF	TGCGCCAGCAGCTTGTTTTTCCAGGGGAACATGAACACTGAAGCTTTCTTT
.	TRBV2	TRBJ1-1	.	CASGREMNTEAFF	TGTGCCAGCGGCAGGGAGATGAACACTGAAGCTTTCTTT
once	TRBV19	TRBJ1-2	TRBD1	CASSRGLGGYTF	TGTGCCAGTAGCAGGGGGCTGGGAGGCTACACCTTC
.	TRBV16	TRBJ2-7	.	CASSPAAASYEQYF	TGTGCCAGCAGCCCCGCGGCTGCGTCCTACGAGCAGTACTTC
.	TRBV7-5	TRBJ1-1	.	CVRSMTGKGTEAFF	TGTGTCAGAAGCATGACAGGGAAGGGCACTGAAGCTTTCTTT
.	TRBV7-8	TRBJ1-5	.	CASSHPGEQPQHF	TGTGCCAGCAGCCACCCGGGAGAGCAGCCCCAGCATTTT
once	TRBV19	TRBJ2-3	.	CASSLLSTDTQYF	TGTGCCAGTAGCCTATTAAGTACGGATACGCAGTATTTT
.	TRBV28	TRBJ2-2	.	CASRGGTLNTGELFF	TGTGCCAGCAGGGGGGGGACACTGAACACCGGGGAGCTGTTTTTT
.	TRBV28	TRBJ1-6	.	CASRDDDRRNSPLHF	TGTGCCAGCAGAGACGACGACAGGCGGAATTCACCCCTCCACTTT
.	TRBV6-5	TRBJ2-1	TRBD2	CASARGRAYNEQFF	TGTGCCAGCGCTCGCGGGAGGGCCTACAATGAGCAGTTCTTC
.	TRBV7-3	TRBJ2-3	TRBD2	CASSSGNLAGGYTDTQYF	TGTGCCAGCAGCTCGGGGAACCTAGCGGGAGGGTATACAGATACGCAGTATTTT
.	TRBV10-2	TRBJ2-1	TRBD2	CASISGLVGNEQFF	TGCGCCAGCATTAGCGGGCTAGTAGGGAATGAGCAGTTCTTC
.	TRBV23-1	TRBJ1-1	.	CASINRALGTEAFF	TGCGCCAGCATAAACAGGGCGTTGGGCACTGAAGCTTTCTTT
.	TRBV5-1	TRBJ2-6	.	CASSLEESGANVLTF	TGCGCCAGCAGCTTGGAGGAATCTGGGGCCAACGTCCTGACTTTC
.	TRBV7-9	TRBJ2-1	TRBD2	CASSRRASGSILSYNEQFF	TGTGCCAGCAGCCGCAGGGCTAGCGGGAGCATTCTCTCCTACAATGAGCAGTTCTTC
.	TRBV5-6	TRBJ2-5	.	CASSGQETQYF	TGTGCCAGCAGCGGACAAGAGACCCAGTACTTC
.	TRBV28	TRBJ2-3	.	CASSLPPIDTQYF	TGTGCCAGCAGTTTACCCCCTATAGATACGCAGTATTTT
.	TRBV28	TRBJ2-7	.	CASGRAHEQYF	TGTGCCAGCGGCAGGGCCCACGAGCAGTACTTC
.	TRBV6-6	TRBJ1-3	.	CASSPPVGGSGNTIYF	TGTGCCAGCAGTCCCCCGGTCGGGGGCTCTGGAAACACCATATATTTT
.	TRBV5-1	TRBJ2-1	TRBD2	CASSLGGLAGGNEQFF	TGCGCCAGCAGCTTGGGGGGACTAGCGGGAGGTAATGAGCAGTTCTTC
.	TRBV5-5	TRBJ1-5	.	CASRPSQGINQPQHF	TGTGCCAGCAGGCCGTCCCAGGGGATAAATCAGCCCCAGCATTTT
.	TRBV6-5	TRBJ2-2	.	CASRLGRYTGELFF	TGTGCCAGCAGATTAGGACGTTATACCGGGGAGCTGTTTTTT
.	TRBV7-9	TRBJ1-5	.	CASSADRRAQHF	TGTGCCAGCAGCGCAGACCGCAGAGCCCAGCATTTT
.	TRBV30	TRBJ2-4	.	CAWSRGENIQYF	TGTGCCTGGAGTAGGGGCGAGAACATTCAGTACTTC
.	TRBV28	TRBJ2-1	.	CATVGSRSYNEQFF	TGTGCCACCGTCGGGAGTCGGTCCTACAATGAGCAGTTCTTC
.	TRBV5-1	TRBJ1-1	TRBD1	CASSLAGQGAMNTEAFF	TGCGCCAGCAGCTTGGCCGGACAGGGGGCCATGAACACTGAAGCTTTCTTT
.	TRBV11-2	TRBJ2-7	.	CASSLARGGVQYEQYF	TGTGCCAGCAGCTTAGCAAGGGGTGGCGTTCAGTACGAGCAGTACTTC
.	TRBV5-1	TRBJ1-2	.	CASSLASLYGYTF	TGCGCCAGCAGCTTGGCCTCTCTCTATGGCTACACCTTC
.	TRBV4-3	TRBJ2-7	.	CASSRVWVDNYEQYF	TGCGCCAGCAGCCGAGTTTGGGTGGATAACTACGAGCAGTACTTC
.	TRBV6-5	TRBJ1-5	TRBD1	CASRAGQAGNQPQHF	TGTGCCAGCAGAGCGGGACAGGCAGGCAATCAGCCCCAGCATTTT
.	TRBV14	TRBJ2-7	TRBD1	CASSPLRQGAYEQYF	TGTGCCAGCAGCCCCCTAAGACAGGGGGCCTACGAGCAGTACTTC
.	TRBV5-1	TRBJ2-1	TRBD2	CASLAGNSYNEQFF	TGCGCCAGCCTAGCGGGCAACTCCTACAATGAGCAGTTCTTC